This T cell receptor beta chain was captured in a study of cytotoxic CD8 clonotypes in ibrutinib-treated CLL. Study at large: The samples contained 260,000 or so productive templates on average. They also contained an average of 94,082 productive rearrangements.

About this clone: Its antigen is undetermined.

Clones were sequenced by immunoSEQ multiplex PCR, and TCRdb holds only the in-frame ones, with some missing. This sample has about 92,000 clones, with roughly 80% found just once. General study points: The study found clonality rose at ibrutinib response, then fell toward baseline at progression.

The ends lost 6 bases at V and 2 bases at J; junction bases unmatched: 4. Germline V gene sequence: CDR1 SNHLY, CDR2 FYNNEI. The CDR3 has 14 amino acids. The chain recombines TRBV2 with TRBJ2-7; 10 positions match TRBD1. The input for sequencing was PBMCs, taken after 24 months of ibrutinib treatment. The TCR comes from a human donor with chronic lymphocytic leukemia. The CDR3 DNA follows: TGTGCCAGCAGAGGGACAGGGGAGGCCTACGAGCAGTACTTC. Protein product: CASRGTGEAYEQYF. Together with reference TRBV2 and TRBJ2-7, the CDR3 gives the full variable domain: EPEVTQTPSHQVTQMGQEVILRCVPISNHLYFYWYRQILGQKVEFLVSFYNNEISEKSEIFDDQFSVERPDGSNFTLKIRSTKLEDSAMYFCASRGTGEAYEQYFGPGTRLTVT.